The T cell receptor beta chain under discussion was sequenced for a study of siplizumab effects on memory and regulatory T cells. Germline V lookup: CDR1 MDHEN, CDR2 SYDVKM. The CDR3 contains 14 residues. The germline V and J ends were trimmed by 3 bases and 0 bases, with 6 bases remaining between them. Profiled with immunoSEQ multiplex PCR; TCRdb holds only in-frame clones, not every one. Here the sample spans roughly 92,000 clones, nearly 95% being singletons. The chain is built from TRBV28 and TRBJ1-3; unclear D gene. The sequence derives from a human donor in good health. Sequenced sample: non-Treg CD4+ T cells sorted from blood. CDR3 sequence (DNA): TGTGCCAGCAGTTTGCCCCTCTCTGGAAACACCATATATTTT. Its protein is CASSLPLSGNTIYF.